Each of the 13 T cell receptor beta chains below was sequenced from the same sample in a study of blood T cell repertoires in COVID-19. Measured with immunoSEQ multiplex PCR; TCRdb has only the in-frame clones, and not every one. The sample gives 380,000 or so clones, around 90% of which show up once; more than 0.95% is in the top ten. Sequences were obtained from peripheral blood. Receptors originate from a man aged 35-49 years with acute or convalescent COVID-19.

This clone was seen more than once but under ten times. The V gene is TRBV27, the J gene TRBJ1-1; D ambiguous. With 6 bases removed from V and 4 bases from J, the gap between germline ends came to 12 bases. The CDR3 sequence is 13 residues long. Looked up from germline, CDR1 is MNHEY and CDR2 is SMNVEV (reference sequence). The CDR3 bases are TGTGCCAGCAGCCCTATAACGGGCACTGAAGCTTTCTTT. This codes for CASSPITGTEAFF.

The gene calls are TRBV6-5 and TRBJ2-2; D gene ambiguous. Trimming stripped 6 bases from V and 6 bases from J, with 14 bases between. This CDR3 has 14 amino acids. Germline-derived CDR1 and CDR2 are MNHEY and SVGAGI. The CDR3 DNA sequence: TGTGCCAGCAGCCCCACGGTTCCCCCCGGGGAGCTGTTTTTT. Translating it yields CASSPTVPPGELFF.

The CDR3 region is CASSPGQDLYGYTF. Here the CDR3 DNA reads TGTGCCAGCTCACCCGGACAGGACCTCTATGGCTACACCTTC. The J gene is TRBJ1-2, the V gene TRBV18; 7 bases fit TRBD1. Germline assignment: CDR1 KGHSH and CDR2 LQKENI. With 3 bases clipped from V and 4 bases from J, the junction kept 5 bases outside the gene matches. This CDR3 region has 14 residues. The variable domain in full, completed from reference TRBV18 and TRBJ1-2, reads NAGVMQNPRHLVRRRGQEARLRCSPMKGHSHVYWYRQLPEEGLKFMVYLQKENIIDESGMPKERFSAEFPKEGPSILRIQQVVRGDSAAYFCASSPGQDLYGYTFGSGTRLTVV.

This chain links TRBV27 with TRBJ1-2, with a possible D match to TRBD1 (6 bases). V gave up 3 bases and J gave up 3 bases, with 11 bases separating them. The CDR3 loop spans 14 amino acids. Germline V gene data show CDR1 as MNHEY and CDR2 as SMNVEV (reference sequence). The CDR3 is CASSFTGTHYGYTF. The CDR3 DNA sequence: TGTGCCAGCAGTTTTACAGGGACGCACTATGGCTACACCTTC.

The gene calls are TRBV28 and TRBJ2-7; a possible D gene is TRBD2 (6 bases). The length of the CDR3 is 14 residues. V shed 2 bases and J shed 4 bases, with 12 bases lying between them. The germline gives CDR1 MDHEN, CDR2 SYDVKM. CDR3 in amino acids: CASSLATSRYEQYF. The CDR3 coding sequence is TGTGCCAGCAGTTTAGCAACTAGCCGATACGAGCAGTACTTC.

The chain has TRBV29-1 and TRBJ1-2, with 9 bases matching TRBD1. The CDR3 has 12 residues. In germline, CDR1 is SQVTM, CDR2 ANQGSEA. Unmatched junction bases numbered 3, after V lost 4 bases and J lost 6 bases. The DNA of the CDR3 is TGCAGCGTTGTGGACAGGGGCCATGGCTACACCTTC. Its translation is CSVVDRGHGYTF.

The V call is TRBV19, the J call TRBJ1-2; the D gene is possibly TRBD1 (5 bases). This CDR3 has 14 amino acids. Germline V gene data show CDR1 as LNHDA and CDR2 as SQIVND (reference sequence). V shed 0 bases and J shed 6 bases, with 11 bases lying between them. CDR3 sequence reads: CASSIDGMTDGYTF. The DNA for the CDR3 is TGTGCCAGTAGTATAGATGGAATGACAGATGGCTACACCTTC.

V usage is TRBV27 and J usage is TRBJ1-6; tentative D call: TRBD1 (6 bases). V lost 3 bases and J lost 7, with 7 bases in between. The CDR3 sequence is 13 residues long. Germline V CDR1 and CDR2: MNHEY, SMNVEV (reference sequence). The CDR3: CASSFQGNSPLHF. CDR3 DNA sequence: TGTGCCAGCAGTTTTCAGGGGAATTCACCCCTCCACTTT.

The sample holds a few counts of this clone. The gene calls are TRBV7-3 and TRBJ1-5, with TRBD1 as a possible D gene (5 bases). V lost 5 bases and J lost 6, with 11 bases in between. Germline CDR1 and CDR2: SGHTA and FQGTGA. The CDR3 runs 13 residues. In nucleotides, the CDR3 is TGTGCCAGCAGCGCGGGGCGCTTTCAGCCCCAGCATTTT. It yields the protein CASSAGRFQPQHF.

This chain uses TRBV19 with TRBJ2-7, with D tentatively TRBD2 (5 bases). The germline gives CDR1 LNHDA, CDR2 SQIVND (reference sequence). The V and J ends lost 6 bases and 2 bases respectively, with 20 bases between them. The CDR3 consists of 16 residues. Written as DNA, the CDR3 is TGTGCCAGTAGCCGGACCATAAGAGGGCCAACCTACGAGCAGTACTTC. Its translation: CASSRTIRGPTYEQYF.

The gene calls are TRBV5-8 and TRBJ1-4, with D perhaps TRBD1 (6 bases). The CDR3 spans 15 residues. Per the germline V gene, CDR1 is SGHTS and CDR2 is YDEGEE. V was trimmed by 4 bases and J by 8 bases, leaving 18 bases between them. The CDR3 spells CASSPHGTPREKLFF. CDR3 DNA sequence: TGTGCCAGCAGCCCCCACGGGACACCCAGAGAAAAACTGTTTTTT.

The chain joins TRBV2 to TRBJ2-1; D is possibly TRBD2 (5 bases). Germline loops: CDR1 SNHLY, CDR2 FYNNEI. This CDR3 has 15 residues. V gave up 2 bases and J gave up 9 bases, with 17 bases separating them. The CDR3 DNA reads as TGTGCCAGCAGTGAACGGCCAAGGGAGCGAATTGAGCAGTTCTTC. Its protein is CASSERPRERIEQFF.

V gene TRBV9 combines with J gene TRBJ2-7, with TRBD2 matching 9 bases. The junction had 9 bases not matched to a gene; V was cut back by 2 bases and J by 6 bases. The CDR3 has 15 residues. The germline V gene encodes CDR1 SGDLS and CDR2 YYNGEE. The CDR3: CASSVFRGGAIEQYF. The CDR3, as DNA: TGTGCCAGCAGCGTCTTCCGCGGGGGGGCCATCGAGCAGTACTTC.